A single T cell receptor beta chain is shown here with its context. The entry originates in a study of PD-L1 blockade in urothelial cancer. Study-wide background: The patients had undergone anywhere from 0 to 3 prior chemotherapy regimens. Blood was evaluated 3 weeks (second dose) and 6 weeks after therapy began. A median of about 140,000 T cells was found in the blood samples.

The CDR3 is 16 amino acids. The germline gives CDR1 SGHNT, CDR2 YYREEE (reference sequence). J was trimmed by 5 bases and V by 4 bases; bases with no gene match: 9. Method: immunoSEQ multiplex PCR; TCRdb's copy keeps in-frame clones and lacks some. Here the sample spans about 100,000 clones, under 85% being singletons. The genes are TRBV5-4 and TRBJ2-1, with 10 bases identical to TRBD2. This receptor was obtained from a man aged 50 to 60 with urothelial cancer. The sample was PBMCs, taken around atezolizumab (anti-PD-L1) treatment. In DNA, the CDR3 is TGTGCCAGCAGCCCGGGTGGTAGCGGGAGGCACAATGAGCAGTTCTTC. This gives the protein CASSPGGSGRHNEQFF.